These 27 T cell receptor beta chains originate from one sample sequenced in a study of T cells expressing NK-cell markers. TCRdb reanalyzed the 5' RACE reads and collapses them to one entry per CDR3 protein, without DNA. Found here are roughly 350,000 distinct CDR3 sequences; the top ten clones hold around 5%. The sequenced sample was blood T cells: a sorted CD56 or NKG2C T cell subset, CD4+ or CD8+ T cells, or bulk PBMC T cells (not recorded which). The receptors originated from a man aged 18 to 69 in good health.

The chain combines TRBV21-1 with TRBJ2-5; TCRdb gives TRBD2 as the D gene, but with no DNA this cannot be confirmed. TRBV21-1 is designated a pseudogene. This CDR3 has 13 residues. The CDR3 sequence is CASNPLVRETQYF.

The chain recombines TRBV20-1 with TRBJ1-6; TCRdb outputs TRBD1, but without DNA this stays unchecked. The CDR3 runs to 15 residues. Germline V CDR1 and CDR2: DFQATT, SNEGSKA (reference sequence). CDR3 protein: CSARWGGQNNSPLHF.

The genes are TRBV6-2 or TRBV6-3 and TRBJ1-1; TCRdb reports TRBD1, a call that lacks DNA to check it against. Germline CDR1 is MNHEY and CDR2 is SVGEGT. The CDR3 is made up of 16 amino acids. The chain's CDR3 is CASSYGDRILNTEAFF.

This rearrangement joins TRBV2 to TRBJ1-1; the TRBD1 assignment by TCRdb is unverifiable without DNA. This CDR3 is built from 14 residues. CDR1 SNHLY and CDR2 FYNNEI come from the germline V gene. Here the CDR3 reads CASRRVRDKTEAFF.

This chain uses TRBV12-3 or TRBV12-4 with TRBJ1-1; there is no DNA to check the TCRdb D call of TRBD1. CDR3 length: 13 residues. The CDR3 region is CASQGLANTEAFF.

The V and J genes are TRBV4-1 and TRBJ2-3; TCRdb's D call of TRBD1 is untestable without DNA. Germline CDR1 MGHRA, CDR2 YSYEKL. CDR3 length equals 14 residues. The CDR3 reads CASSQDRPGDTQYF.

CDR3 sequence reads: CSARRASGGGQETQYF. The rearrangement joins TRBV20-1 to TRBJ2-5; TCRdb proposes TRBD2, but this gene call is untestable without DNA. From germline, CDR1 is DFQATT and CDR2 SNEGSKA (reference sequence). CDR3 length: 16 amino acids.

This chain joins TRBV7-7 and TRBJ2-5; no DNA is available, so the TRBD1 call from TCRdb remains unchecked. CDR1 is SSHAT and CDR2 is FNYEAQ in the germline V gene (reference sequence). This CDR3 spans 16 amino acids. This CDR3 is CASSLGPGQGSETQYF.

The V gene is TRBV2, the J gene TRBJ1-3; as DNA is missing, the TRBD1 call by TCRdb cannot be tested. The germline gives CDR1 SNHLY, CDR2 FYNNEI. This CDR3 region has 15 residues. This chain's CDR3 is CASSPDRPEGNTIYF.

This chain joins TRBV6-5 and TRBJ2-1; TCRdb indicates TRBD1, and absent DNA this call remains unverified. The CDR3 is 12 residues long. CDR1 is MNHEY, CDR2 SVGAGI, per germline. CDR3 loop: CASRQANNEQFF.

V and J are TRBV4-1 and TRBJ2-3; TCRdb's D gene call, TRBD1, goes unchecked for lack of DNA. Germline loops: CDR1 MGHRA, CDR2 YSYEKL. This CDR3 has 15 residues. The chain's CDR3 is CASSQDPRDGVAQYF.

The chain recombines TRBV20-1 with TRBJ1-4; TCRdb reports TRBD1, a call that lacks DNA to check it against. Germline loops: CDR1 DFQATT, CDR2 SNEGSKA (reference sequence). This CDR3 has 14 residues. Here the CDR3 reads CSVQGWATNEKLFF.

The V call is TRBV12-3 or TRBV12-4, the J call TRBJ1-1. The CDR3 is 14 residues long. The CDR3 loop is CASSLAQGTKEAFF.

V and J are TRBV6-5 and TRBJ2-1; TCRdb's D gene call, TRBD2, goes unchecked for lack of DNA. Per germline, CDR1 MNHEY and CDR2 SVGAGI. The CDR3 runs to 19 residues. CDR3: CASSYSGQIAGGFHNEQFF.

This chain uses TRBV11-1 with TRBJ2-1; the TCRdb D gene call, TRBD1, has no DNA to confirm it. Looked up from germline, CDR1 is SGHAT and CDR2 is FQDESV (reference sequence). The CDR3 totals 18 residues. CDR3 region: CASSSPGRRTWAYNEQFF.

The chain links TRBV15 to TRBJ2-7; TCRdb picks TRBD1, but there is no DNA to check that call. CDR1 and CDR2 from the germline V gene are LNHNV and YYDKDF (reference sequence). CDR3 length: 14 residues. This CDR3 is CATSRGDEAYEQYF. Looking up the rest from reference TRBV15 and TRBJ2-7 gives the full variable domain: DAMVIQNPRYQVTQFGKPVTLSCSQTLNHNVMYWYQQKSSQAPKLLFHYYDKDFNNEADTPDNFQSRRPNTSFCFLDIRSPGLGDTAMYLCATSRGDEAYEQYFGPGTRLTVT.

The chain joins TRBV5-1 to TRBJ2-5; TCRdb lists TRBD1, though no DNA is available to test this call. Germline V CDR1 and CDR2: SGHRS, YFSETQ. The CDR3 spans 16 residues. The CDR3 loop reads CASSQNWGGNQETQYF.

This sequence joins TRBV7-8 and TRBJ1-5; checking the TCRdb D call of TRBD1 is not possible without DNA. Germline V CDR1 and CDR2: SGHVS, FQNEAQ. This CDR3 is 16 amino acids long. CDR3 amino acids: CASSLRAGAGNQPQHF.

The chain links TRBV12-3 or TRBV12-4 to TRBJ2-3; TCRdb indicates TRBD1, and absent DNA this call remains unverified. The length of the CDR3 is 16 residues. CDR3 loop: CASSPGPGGGTDTQYF.

The rearrangement uses TRBV20-1 and TRBJ2-1; TCRdb's D call, TRBD2, is unchecked because there is no DNA. The CDR3 totals 18 residues. Germline CDR1 DFQATT, CDR2 SNEGSKA (reference sequence). CDR3 protein: CSARGVQRGGFRNNEQFF.

This chain links TRBV6-1 with TRBJ2-7; the D call from TCRdb, TRBD1, cannot be confirmed without DNA. The CDR3 extends over 15 amino acids. CDR1 and CDR2 (germline): MNHNS, SASEGT. The CDR3 region is CASRGDDRTTYEQYF.

The CDR3 region is CASSFDGQGPNEKLFF. V and J are TRBV28 and TRBJ1-4; with no DNA, the TCRdb D assignment of TRBD1 cannot be verified. This CDR3 is 16 amino acids long. Germline assignment: CDR1 MDHEN and CDR2 SYDVKM.

The chain couples TRBV5-1 to TRBJ2-6; TCRdb reports TRBD1, a call that lacks DNA to check it against. Germline V gives CDR1 SGHRS, CDR2 YFSETQ. The CDR3 has 16 amino acids. Here the CDR3 reads CASKTEASSGANVLTF.

V usage is TRBV5-1 and J usage is TRBJ2-1; TCRdb names TRBD1, which stays unverified in the absence of DNA. Germline CDR1 reads SGHRS; CDR2 reads YFSETQ. The CDR3 is 17 residues long. The CDR3 spells CASSQGDNRIVRNEQFF.

The CDR3 protein is CASSVQGAGEKLFF. The chain couples TRBV28 to TRBJ1-4; without DNA, the TCRdb call of TRBD1 cannot be checked. Germline loops: CDR1 MDHEN, CDR2 SYDVKM. The CDR3 covers 14 residues. Looking up the rest from reference TRBV28 and TRBJ1-4 gives the full variable domain: DVKVTQSSRYLVKRTGEKVFLECVQDMDHENMFWYRQDPGLGLRLIYFSYDVKMKEKGDIPEGYSVSREKKERFSLILESASTNQTSMYLCASSVQGAGEKLFFGSGTQLSVL.

J is TRBJ1-2 and V is TRBV12-3 or TRBV12-4; TCRdb names TRBD1, which stays unverified in the absence of DNA. The CDR3 is 15 amino acids. CDR3 sequence: CASSLALTGTYGYTF.

The V gene is TRBV4-1, the J gene TRBJ2-3; TCRdb selects TRBD1, and the lack of DNA leaves this call unchecked. The germline gives CDR1 MGHRA, CDR2 YSYEKL. The CDR3 length is 15 residues. The CDR3 spells CASSVQSGDTDTQYF.